The rows below give T cell receptor beta chains drawn from one sample of a study of T cell responses to AZD1222 COVID-19 vaccine. The table came from immunoSEQ multiplex PCR; TCRdb's copy has only in-frame clones and leaves some out. The profile shows some 180,000 clones, roughly 94% of them singletons. Sequenced material: peripheral blood, taken 28 days after the second AZD1222 dose. Receptors originate from an adult who received the AZD1222 COVID-19 vaccine. Both conserved end residues are trimmed from each CDR3.

V: TRBV4-3; J: TRBJ1-2; CDR3: ASSQDGSRIDGYT
V: TRBV27; J: TRBJ1-5; CDR3: ASSLGGATGSNQPQH
V: TRBV9; J: TRBJ2-1; CDR3: ASSRQSYNEQF
V: TRBV2; J: TRBJ2-5; CDR3: ASRAGTLETQY
V: TRBV19; J: TRBJ1-5; CDR3: ASSIGSRKDGNQPQH
V: TRBV27; J: TRBJ1-5; CDR3: ASSFGRGINQPQH
V: TRBV28; J: TRBJ1-2; CDR3: ASSSPLPGTAYGYT
V: TRBV15; J: TRBJ2-7; CDR3: ATSPAGTGSSYEQY
V: TRBV5-5; J: TRBJ2-5; CDR3: ASSPDETQY
V: TRBV10-3; J: TRBJ1-3; CDR3: AISLNSGSSGNTIY
V: TRBV4-3; J: TRBJ2-5; CDR3: ASSQAFVLGEETQY
V: TRBV14; J: TRBJ1-1; CDR3: ATRQFVNTEAF
V: TRBV3-1/TRBV3-2; J: TRBJ1-1; CDR3: ASSQRVGLATEAF
V: TRBV11-3; J: TRBJ2-3; CDR3: ASSLGPPRYVVTQY
V: TRBV25-1; J: TRBJ1-2; CDR3: ASSESGRRGYT
V: TRBV19; J: TRBJ1-2; CDR3: ASSPLSGQYGYT
V: TRBV24-1; J: TRBJ1-5; CDR3: ATGGGTRAQPQH
V: TRBV21-1; J: TRBJ2-1; CDR3: ASSKAVCRVEPDRAEQF
V: TRBV18; J: TRBJ2-5; CDR3: ASSSSIQETQY
V: TRBV7-9; J: TRBJ1-1; CDR3: ATPDGTNTEAF
V: TRBV12-5; J: TRBJ2-5; CDR3: ASGLVLQGTRMGTQY
V: TRBV6-4; J: TRBJ1-2; CDR3: ASSPSGQPGYT
V: TRBV7-9; J: TRBJ1-3; CDR3: ASSPGGPPSSGNTIY
V: TRBV7-2; J: TRBJ1-2; CDR3: ASSLDRVSYGYT
V: TRBV7-2; J: TRBJ1-1; CDR3: ASSPQGLVNTEAF
V: TRBV6-2/TRBV6-3; J: TRBJ2-1; CDR3: ASSYTGGKHNEQF
V: TRBV2; J: TRBJ2-5; CDR3: ASSVLREETQY
V: TRBV10-1; J: TRBJ2-3; CDR3: ASSESAGGVDTQY
V: TRBV19; J: TRBJ2-3; CDR3: ASRREFGGTTDTQY
V: TRBV2; J: TRBJ2-1; CDR3: ASSSFLLSSRNLNEQF
V: TRBV18; J: TRBJ1-2; CDR3: ASSLDSLYGYT
V: TRBV6-4; J: TRBJ1-2; CDR3: AGREKGSNYGYT
V: TRBV19; J: TRBJ1-1; CDR3: ASSGLPRVTEAF